These T cell receptor beta chains were read from a single sample in a study of shared clonotypes between healthy human individuals. Here immunoSEQ multiplex PCR was the method, and the copy in TCRdb shows in-frame clones only, minus some. Here the sample spans roughly 2,300,000 clones, approximately 90% being singletons. Sequenced sample: naive CD4+ T cells from PBMCs. The receptor source for this set is a man between 18 and 35 years old in good health. Some clones in this sample may be carry-over from other donors' samples. CDR3s include the opening cysteine and the closing phenylalanine or tryptophan. A D gene is named only where the DNA matches it firmly. The size field is filled for only some rows; it gives once, few, many or a size class.

D gene: TRBD1; V gene: TRBV27; clone size: -; J gene: TRBJ2-7; CDR3 DNA: TGTGCCAGCAGTTTACGCCCAAGTACGGGACAGGGGTCCTACGAGCAGTACTTC; CDR3 protein: CASSLRPSTGQGSYEQYF
D gene: -; V gene: TRBV9; clone size: -; J gene: TRBJ2-1; CDR3 DNA: TGTGCCAGCAGCGTATCTAGCGAAATCACCTACAATGAGCAGTTCTTC; CDR3 protein: CASSVSSEITYNEQFF
D gene: -; V gene: TRBV18; clone size: -; J gene: TRBJ2-5; CDR3 DNA: TGTGCCAGCAGTCGGTACAGGGAGGAAGAGACCCAGTACTTC; CDR3 protein: CASSRYREEETQYF
D gene: -; V gene: TRBV28; clone size: -; J gene: TRBJ2-2; CDR3 DNA: TGTGCCAGCAGCCTACGGTTCGGGGCGGTAGGGACCGGGGAGCTGTTTTTT; CDR3 protein: CASSLRFGAVGTGELFF
D gene: TRBD1; V gene: TRBV27; clone size: -; J gene: TRBJ1-2; CDR3 DNA: TGTGCCAGCAAAGAAACCGGGACAGGGGTTCATGGCTACACCTTC; CDR3 protein: CASKETGTGVHGYTF
D gene: TRBD1; V gene: TRBV7-8; clone size: -; J gene: TRBJ2-7; CDR3 DNA: TGTGCCAGCAGCTTAAGGGGGCGTCCCGACGAGCAGTACTTC; CDR3 protein: CASSLRGRPDEQYF
D gene: -; V gene: TRBV7-2; clone size: -; J gene: TRBJ1-4; CDR3 DNA: TGTGCCAGCAGCGCTGACAGTGCAACTAATGAAAAACTGTTTTTT; CDR3 protein: CASSADSATNEKLFF
D gene: TRBD2; V gene: TRBV15; clone size: -; J gene: TRBJ2-1; CDR3 DNA: TGTGCCACCAGCAGGGGCGGGAGCGCCCACAATGAGCAGTTCTTC; CDR3 protein: CATSRGGSAHNEQFF
D gene: TRBD2; V gene: TRBV28; clone size: -; J gene: TRBJ2-1; CDR3 DNA: TGTGCCAGCAGCTTTCATCTAGCGGGGTCTCAAGAGGAGCAGTTCTTC; CDR3 protein: CASSFHLAGSQEEQFF
D gene: TRBD1; V gene: TRBV12-5; clone size: -; J gene: TRBJ2-7; CDR3 DNA: TGTGCTAGTGGTTCCCGACAGGGTGGTGACGCGACACTACCCTCCTACGAGCAGTACTTC; CDR3 protein: CASGSRQGGDATLPSYEQYF
D gene: -; V gene: TRBV5-1; clone size: -; J gene: TRBJ2-7; CDR3 DNA: TGCGCCAGCAGCTCCGGGACGGCGTACGAGCAGTACTTC; CDR3 protein: CASSSGTAYEQYF
D gene: -; V gene: TRBV7-3; clone size: -; J gene: TRBJ2-2; CDR3 DNA: TGTGCCAGCAGCTTACGGCGGGGTGGGGCCGGGGAGCTGTTTTTT; CDR3 protein: CASSLRRGGAGELFF
D gene: -; V gene: TRBV4-1; clone size: once; J gene: TRBJ2-1; CDR3 DNA: TGCGCCAGCAGCCAACTACGTTCGAATGAGCAGTTCTTC; CDR3 protein: CASSQLRSNEQFF
D gene: -; V gene: TRBV5-8; clone size: once; J gene: TRBJ1-2; CDR3 DNA: TGTGCCAGCACCTTTTCCAGGGGTTTTGGCTATGGCTACACCTTC; CDR3 protein: CASTFSRGFGYGYTF
D gene: TRBD1; V gene: TRBV11-2; clone size: -; J gene: TRBJ1-1; CDR3 DNA: TGTGCCAGCAGCTTAGCTGGGACAGCAGGGGCTGAAGCTTTCTTT; CDR3 protein: CASSLAGTAGAEAFF
D gene: -; V gene: TRBV19; clone size: -; J gene: TRBJ2-1; CDR3 DNA: TGTGCCAGTAGATTCCGGACAGCCCATGAGCAGTTCTTC; CDR3 protein: CASRFRTAHEQFF
D gene: TRBD1; V gene: TRBV30; clone size: -; J gene: TRBJ2-5; CDR3 DNA: TGTGCCGGGTGCAGGGGGCTCGCAGAGACCCAGTACTTC; CDR3 protein: CAGCRGLAETQYF
D gene: TRBD2; V gene: TRBV28; clone size: -; J gene: TRBJ2-7; CDR3 DNA: TGTGCCAGCAGCCGCGGGGGGATCGGGGGTAGTCACGAGCAGTACTTC; CDR3 protein: CASSRGGIGGSHEQYF
D gene: TRBD2; V gene: TRBV7-7; clone size: -; J gene: TRBJ2-5; CDR3 DNA: TGTGCCAGCAGCTGTAGACAGGGGCCGGGACTAGCGGGGGCCAGTCTAGAGACCCAGTACTTC; CDR3 protein: CASSCRQGPGLAGASLETQYF
D gene: -; V gene: TRBV9; clone size: -; J gene: TRBJ2-1; CDR3 DNA: TGTGCCAGCAGCGTAGGGGGGCTAGCGGACTACAATGAGCAGTTCTTC; CDR3 protein: CASSVGGLADYNEQFF
D gene: -; V gene: TRBV7-2; clone size: few; J gene: TRBJ1-1; CDR3 DNA: TGTGCCAGCAGCCCCGGGACCTTCCACACTGAAGCTTTCTTT; CDR3 protein: CASSPGTFHTEAFF
D gene: -; V gene: TRBV16; clone size: -; J gene: TRBJ1-5; CDR3 DNA: TGTGCCAGCAGCCAATCGGGGTCCGGGCTCGGTCAGCCCCAGCATTTT; CDR3 protein: CASSQSGSGLGQPQHF
D gene: TRBD1; V gene: TRBV2; clone size: -; J gene: TRBJ2-7; CDR3 DNA: TGTGCCATAGGACAGGGGATACAGTACGAGCAGTACTTC; CDR3 protein: CAIGQGIQYEQYF
D gene: -; V gene: TRBV6-6; clone size: few; J gene: TRBJ1-2; CDR3 DNA: TGTGCCAGCAGACCGGACAGCGATGGCTACACCTTC; CDR3 protein: CASRPDSDGYTF
D gene: -; V gene: TRBV15; clone size: -; J gene: TRBJ2-6; CDR3 DNA: TGTGCCACCAGCAGGGCCACAGGGTCCCTCGGATCTGGGGCCAACGTCCTGACTTTC; CDR3 protein: CATSRATGSLGSGANVLTF
D gene: -; V gene: TRBV6-4; clone size: -; J gene: TRBJ2-2; CDR3 DNA: TGTGCCAGCAGTGGCGCGGCCTCACCAAACACCGGGGAGCTGTTTTTT; CDR3 protein: CASSGAASPNTGELFF
D gene: -; V gene: TRBV18; clone size: -; J gene: TRBJ1-2; CDR3 DNA: TGTGCCAGCTCACCTTACCAAGGAGTCTATGGCTACACCTTC; CDR3 protein: CASSPYQGVYGYTF
D gene: TRBD1; V gene: TRBV5-3; clone size: once; J gene: TRBJ1-5; CDR3 DNA: TGTGCCAGAAGATCAGGACAGGGTGGCACGAGGAGCAATCAGCCCCAGCATTTT; CDR3 protein: CARRSGQGGTRSNQPQHF
D gene: TRBD1; V gene: TRBV5-4; clone size: -; J gene: TRBJ2-7; CDR3 DNA: TGTGCCAGCAGCCAAACCGGGACAGATTACGAGCAGTACTTC; CDR3 protein: CASSQTGTDYEQYF
D gene: -; V gene: TRBV7-3; clone size: -; J gene: TRBJ2-2; CDR3 DNA: TGTGCCAGCAGCTTAAACCCCAACACCGGGGAGCTGTTTTTT; CDR3 protein: CASSLNPNTGELFF
D gene: -; V gene: TRBV9; clone size: -; J gene: TRBJ2-3; CDR3 DNA: TGTGCCAGCAGCGTGGAGACGGGAGATACGCAGTATTTT; CDR3 protein: CASSVETGDTQYF
D gene: TRBD2; V gene: TRBV29-1; clone size: -; J gene: TRBJ2-3; CDR3 DNA: TGCAGCGTTGGGGCTGCGGGGGACCAAGATACGCAGTATTTT; CDR3 protein: CSVGAAGDQDTQYF
D gene: -; V gene: TRBV6-6; clone size: once; J gene: TRBJ2-3; CDR3 DNA: TGTGCCACTGACAGACAGGCTAGCACAGATACGCAGTATTTT; CDR3 protein: CATDRQASTDTQYF
D gene: -; V gene: TRBV7-2; clone size: -; J gene: TRBJ1-2; CDR3 DNA: TGTGCCAGCAGCCCAGGACCGGAAATTTATGGCTACACCTTC; CDR3 protein: CASSPGPEIYGYTF
D gene: -; V gene: TRBV7-3; clone size: -; J gene: TRBJ2-2; CDR3 DNA: TGTGCCAGCAGCTTAAGGACTGCCTCGCGGACCGGGGAGCTGTTTTTT; CDR3 protein: CASSLRTASRTGELFF
D gene: -; V gene: TRBV28; clone size: -; J gene: TRBJ2-1; CDR3 DNA: TGTGCCAGCAGTCCTGCCGGGTCTAACTCCTACAATGAGCAGTTCTTC; CDR3 protein: CASSPAGSNSYNEQFF
D gene: TRBD1; V gene: TRBV4-1; clone size: -; J gene: TRBJ2-1; CDR3 DNA: TGCGCCAGCAGCCAAGATGACAGGGGATCCTACAATGAGCAGTTCTTC; CDR3 protein: CASSQDDRGSYNEQFF
D gene: -; V gene: TRBV4-1; clone size: few; J gene: TRBJ1-1; CDR3 DNA: TGCGCCAGCAGCCACTTACACCTGGGGAACACTGAAGCTTTCTTT; CDR3 protein: CASSHLHLGNTEAFF
D gene: -; V gene: TRBV5-4; clone size: once; J gene: TRBJ1-3; CDR3 DNA: TGTGCCAGCAGCCTATCGACAGGAACTGGAAACACCATATATTTT; CDR3 protein: CASSLSTGTGNTIYF
D gene: -; V gene: TRBV6-1; clone size: -; J gene: TRBJ2-1; CDR3 DNA: TGTGCCAGCAGTGAAGCGTCGGCGGGAACTACGGATGAGCAGTTCTTC; CDR3 protein: CASSEASAGTTDEQFF
D gene: TRBD1; V gene: TRBV11-3; clone size: -; J gene: TRBJ2-6; CDR3 DNA: TGTGCCAGCAGCCCATGGACAGGGAGCGGGGCCAACGTCCTGACTTTC; CDR3 protein: CASSPWTGSGANVLTF
D gene: -; V gene: TRBV29-1; clone size: -; J gene: TRBJ2-5; CDR3 DNA: TGCAGCGTTGAATCCGGGGGCCAAGAGACCCAGTACTTC; CDR3 protein: CSVESGGQETQYF
D gene: -; V gene: TRBV30; clone size: -; J gene: TRBJ1-2; CDR3 DNA: TGTGCCTCGAGCGACTATGGCTACACCTTC; CDR3 protein: CASSDYGYTF
D gene: TRBD1; V gene: TRBV5-5; clone size: -; J gene: TRBJ1-1; CDR3 DNA: TGTGCCAGCAGCTTGGGGACAGGGTACACTGAAGCTTTCTTT; CDR3 protein: CASSLGTGYTEAFF
D gene: -; V gene: TRBV11-2; clone size: -; J gene: TRBJ2-7; CDR3 DNA: TGTGCCAGCAGTGGGGGGCAAACAGGGGAGCAGTACTTC; CDR3 protein: CASSGGQTGEQYF
D gene: TRBD1; V gene: TRBV7-2; clone size: -; J gene: TRBJ1-1; CDR3 DNA: TGTGCCAGCAGCTTAGGGGGACAGATGAACACTGAAGCTTTCTTT; CDR3 protein: CASSLGGQMNTEAFF
D gene: -; V gene: TRBV6-5; clone size: -; J gene: TRBJ2-2; CDR3 DNA: TGTGCCAGCAGTTACGGCCTCACCGGGGAGCTGTTTTTT; CDR3 protein: CASSYGLTGELFF
D gene: -; V gene: TRBV6-1; clone size: -; J gene: TRBJ2-3; CDR3 DNA: TGTGCCAGCAGTGAAGTCAGGGTAGATACGCAGTATTTT; CDR3 protein: CASSEVRVDTQYF
D gene: -; V gene: TRBV30; clone size: few; J gene: TRBJ1-1; CDR3 DNA: TGTGCCTGTCGGCAGGAGACTGAAGCTTTCTTT; CDR3 protein: CACRQETEAFF
D gene: -; V gene: TRBV7-8; clone size: -; J gene: TRBJ2-2; CDR3 DNA: TGTGCCAGCAGACCTGCCGGGACTCATAGAGGGACCGGGGAGCTGTTTTTT; CDR3 protein: CASRPAGTHRGTGELFF
D gene: -; V gene: TRBV7-2; clone size: few; J gene: TRBJ2-5; CDR3 DNA: TGTGCCAGCAGCTTAGAAGTGGGGACCCAGTACTTC; CDR3 protein: CASSLEVGTQYF
D gene: TRBD1; V gene: TRBV5-1; clone size: -; J gene: TRBJ2-7; CDR3 DNA: TGCGCCAGCAGCCCACGAGGACAGGACTACGAGCAGTACTTC; CDR3 protein: CASSPRGQDYEQYF
D gene: TRBD2; V gene: TRBV7-2; clone size: -; J gene: TRBJ2-4; CDR3 DNA: TGTGCCAGCAGCTTGGGGGGGAGTATAGCCAAAAACATTCAGTACTTC; CDR3 protein: CASSLGGSIAKNIQYF